This T cell receptor (beta chain) was recovered during a study of blood T cell repertoires in COVID-19. The wider study: The samples span acute and convalescent COVID-19 from the United States, Italy and Spain.

Profiling relied on immunoSEQ multiplex PCR, and the TCRdb table lists in-frame clones only, not all of them. The sample has approximately 92,000 clones, over 70% seen once. The length of the CDR3 is 15 residues. After removal of 5 bases from V and 1 base from J, the junction contained 3 bases not matched to a gene. Germline V lookup: CDR1 KGHDR, CDR2 SFDVKD. This receptor was identified in a man aged 60-69 years with acute or convalescent COVID-19. Sequenced sample: peripheral blood. V usage is TRBV24-1 and J usage is TRBJ2-3; 9 bases match TRBD2. CDR3 nucleotides: TGTGCCACCAGTGTCTCTAGCGGGGGCACAGATACGCAGTATTTT. This gives the protein CATSVSSGGTDTQYF.